The 28 T cell receptor beta chains given below trace back to one sample, sequenced in a study of beta chain features in type 1 diabetes. Whole-study findings and limits: Among all four CD4+ subsets, Type 1 diabetes patients had TCRB CDR3s that were moderately but significantly shorter.

Their antigen targets remain unknown. Expressed TCRB transcripts were sequenced, since all the RNA that had been isolated was reverse transcribed. Here immunoSEQ multiplex PCR was the method, and the copy in TCRdb shows in-frame clones only, minus some. The sample lists roughly 150,000 clones, 10% occurring once. Sequencing input: central memory CD4+ T cells from blood. These receptors all come from a man aged 25 to 40 with type 1 diabetes.

This chain's CDR3 is CASSSWTAQETQYF. The CDR3 coding sequence is TGTGCCAGCAGTTCCTGGACAGCACAAGAGACCCAGTACTTC. J is TRBJ2-5 and V is TRBV28; D possibly corresponds to TRBD1 (6 bases). The CDR3 contains 14 residues. The germline V gene encodes CDR1 MDHEN and CDR2 SYDVKM. The V end lost 4 bases, the J end lost 2 bases, and 11 bases lay between the germline ends.

The V gene is TRBV7-3, the J gene TRBJ2-3; no reliable D call. Per the germline V gene, CDR1 is SGHTA and CDR2 is FQGTGA. The CDR3 has 13 amino acids. The V end was cut by 5 bases, the J end by 4 bases, with 10 bases between. The CDR3 loop is CASSPRLSDTQYF. DNA for the CDR3: TGTGCCAGCAGCCCCAGACTGTCAGATACGCAGTATTTT.

The sample holds a few counts of this clone. V is TRBV7-9 and J is TRBJ2-1; TRBD2 aligns across 7 bases. CDR1 SEHNR and CDR2 FQNEAQ come from the germline V gene (reference sequence). J gave up 3 bases and V 3 bases, and 8 bases lay outside the gene matches. The CDR3 extends over 16 amino acids. CDR3 DNA sequence: TGTGCCAGCAGCTTGATCACGGCGGGGGACTACAATGAGCAGTTCTTC. Protein product: CASSLITAGDYNEQFF.

This clone showed up just a few times. V gene TRBV19 combines with J gene TRBJ2-1, with TRBD2 matching 8 bases. Germline CDR1 and CDR2: LNHDA and SQIVND (reference sequence). CDR3 length equals 14 residues. The ends lost 6 bases at V and 4 bases at J; junction bases unmatched: 5. Written as DNA, the CDR3 is TGTGCCAGTAGACCGGGACTAGATTACAATGAGCAGTTCTTC. This sequence encodes CASRPGLDYNEQFF.

This clone has a handful of counts. This rearrangement joins TRBV7-6 to TRBJ1-5; 9 bases fit TRBD1. CDR1 and CDR2 from the germline V gene are SGHVS and FNYEAQ. Trimming took 3 bases from V and 2 from J; bases not matched to a gene: 5. CDR3 size: 16 residues. The CDR3 loop reads CASSLGQGIGNQPQHF. DNA of the CDR3: TGTGCCAGCAGCTTGGGACAGGGAATTGGCAATCAGCCCCAGCATTTT. Full variable domain (missing parts from reference TRBV7-6 and TRBJ1-5): GAGVSQSPRYKVTKRGQDVALRCDPISGHVSLYWYRQALGQGPEFLTYFNYEAQQDKSGLPNDRFSAERPEGSISTLTIQRTEQRDSAMYRCASSLGQGIGNQPQHFGDGTRLSIL.

The chain is built from TRBV2 and TRBJ1-1; tentatively, D is TRBD1 (6 bases). The V and J ends lost 5 bases and 6 bases respectively, with 16 bases between them. This CDR3 has 14 residues. Germline V gene lookup returns CDR1 SNHLY and CDR2 FYNNEI. CDR3 DNA sequence: TGTGCCAGCAGTAGCCGACAGGCCAACGCTGAAGCTTTCTTT. Translating gives CASSSRQANAEAFF.

This clone was counted between two and nine times. The junction and the germline gene differ at one end; a read error may be behind it. The V and J genes are TRBV28 and TRBJ2-7; no reliable D call. The germline CDR1 and CDR2 sequences are MDHEN and SYDVKM. The CDR3 runs 11 residues. CDR3 in amino acids: CATTERSFFFF. CDR3 bases: TGTGCCACGACGGAGAGGAGTTTTTTTTTCTTC.

V usage is TRBV18 and J usage is TRBJ2-7; maybe TRBD1 (6 bases). The V end was cut by 4 bases, the J end by 2 bases, with 15 bases between. This CDR3 has 15 amino acids. Germline CDR1 KGHSH, CDR2 LQKENI. In DNA, the CDR3 is TGTGCCAGCTCACTCCAGGGGAAGGTTGCCTACGAGCAGTACTTC. Translated, it gives CASSLQGKVAYEQYF. The full variable domain, completed using reference TRBV18 and TRBJ2-7, is NAGVMQNPRHLVRRRGQEARLRCSPMKGHSHVYWYRQLPEEGLKFMVYLQKENIIDESGMPKERFSAEFPKEGPSILRIQQVVRGDSAAYFCASSLQGKVAYEQYFGPGTRLTVT.

V usage is TRBV7-3 and J usage is TRBJ2-1; 11 nucleotides match TRBD2. CDR1 and CDR2 from the germline V gene are SGHTA and FQGTGA. CDR3 length: 14 amino acids. V lost 5 bases to trimming and J lost 9 bases; unmatched junction nucleotides: 6. This CDR3 is CASSPALAGGEQFF. The CDR3 bases are TGTGCCAGCAGCCCGGCCCTAGCGGGAGGTGAGCAGTTCTTC.

This clone came up a few times. The chain couples TRBV7-2 to TRBJ1-1; D is unresolved. This CDR3 comprises 13 residues. Germline V gives CDR1 SGHTA, CDR2 FQGNSA. The germline V and J ends were trimmed by 7 bases and 1 base, with 10 bases remaining between them. The CDR3 nucleotides are TGTGCCAGCACCTCTTTGTGGAACACTGAAGCTTTCTTT. The encoded protein is CASTSLWNTEAFF.

The chain employs TRBV30 and TRBJ1-1; weak D call: TRBD1 (5 bases). The germline CDR1 and CDR2 sequences are GTSNPN and SVGIG (reference sequence). The CDR3 runs 10 residues. V dropped 8 bases and J dropped 5 bases, with 9 bases sitting between them. The CDR3 DNA reads as TGTGCCGGACAAGCTACTGAAGCTTTCTTT. Protein: CAGQATEAFF.

This clone was counted only a few times. The CDR3 DNA reads TGCGCCAGCCGCTCGCTTACAGGGTTCCATGAGCAGTTCTTC. This encodes CASRSLTGFHEQFF. The chain links TRBV5-1 to TRBJ2-1; D possibly corresponds to TRBD1 (6 bases). This CDR3 spans 14 amino acids. Trimming removed 7 bases at V and 8 bases at J, with 19 bases between. The germline CDR1 and CDR2 sequences are SGHRS and YFSETQ.

The V gene is TRBV19, the J gene TRBJ2-7; perhaps TRBD1 as D (5 bases). The CDR3 has 14 amino acids. Germline V gives CDR1 LNHDA, CDR2 SQIVND (reference sequence). V lost 2 bases and J lost 2, with 10 bases in between. Here the CDR3 DNA reads TGTGCCAGTAGTATAACCGGCAGGGCCTACGAGCAGTACTTC. As protein: CASSITGRAYEQYF.

This clone was picked up a small number of times. The chain combines TRBV5-4 with TRBJ2-3; D uncertain. CDR3 length: 11 residues. Trimming cost V 9 bases and J 4 bases, with 9 bases left between them. The germline gives CDR1 SGHNT, CDR2 YYREEE (reference sequence). The CDR3 protein is CATTQADTQYF. The CDR3 bases are TGTGCCACGACCCAGGCAGATACGCAGTATTTT.

This clone was found a few times. J is TRBJ2-5 and V is TRBV5-1; TRBD2 might be the D (5 bases). CDR1 SGHRS and CDR2 YFSETQ come from the germline V gene. The CDR3 is 13 residues long. V dropped 4 bases and J dropped 3 bases, with 10 bases sitting between them. The CDR3 reads CASSLDLEETQYF. DNA of the CDR3: TGCGCCAGCAGCCTGGACTTGGAAGAGACCCAGTACTTC.

The V call is TRBV29-1, the J call TRBJ2-7, with D perhaps matching TRBD1 (6 bases). CDR1 is SQVTM and CDR2 is ANQGSEA in the germline V gene. The CDR3 contains 14 residues. V shed 4 bases and J shed 4 bases, with 17 bases lying between them. Here the CDR3 DNA reads TGCAGCGTTGCCCCGCTTTCAGGGGATTACGAGCAGTACTTC. This gives the protein CSVAPLSGDYEQYF.

This clone has a handful of counts. The chain joins TRBV7-3 to TRBJ2-1, with 9 bases aligning to TRBD2. The CDR3 runs 14 residues. Germline lookup yields CDR1 SGHTA and CDR2 FQGTGA. J was trimmed by 4 bases and V by 2 bases; bases with no gene match: 0. The CDR3 nucleotides are TGTGCCAGCAGCTTACTAGCGGGATACAATGAGCAGTTCTTC. Its protein is CASSLLAGYNEQFF. Full variable domain (rest looked up from reference TRBV7-3 and TRBJ2-1): GAGVSQTPSNKVTEKGKYVELRCDPISGHTALYWYRQSLGQGPEFLIYFQGTGAADDSGLPNDRFFAVRPEGSVSTLKIQRTERGDSAVYLCASSLLAGYNEQFFGPGTRLTVL.

V and J are TRBV2 and TRBJ1-2; D not certain. Germline CDR1 reads SNHLY; CDR2 reads FYNNEI. The CDR3 extends over 11 amino acids. Trimming pared 5 bases from V and 5 bases from J, leaving 6 bases between. The CDR3 here is CASSLLYGYTF. DNA for the CDR3: TGTGCCAGCAGTCTCTTGTATGGCTACACCTTC. Drawing the rest from reference TRBV2 and TRBJ1-2, the complete variable domain is EPEVTQTPSHQVTQMGQEVILRCVPISNHLYFYWYRQILGQKVEFLVSFYNNEISEKSEIFDDQFSVERPDGSNFTLKIRSTKLEDSAMYFCASSLLYGYTFGSGTRLTVV.

Here the CDR3 DNA reads TGTGCCAGCAGTTACTCAGCGCATGAGGGTTACGAGCAGTACTTC. Translating gives CASSYSAHEGYEQYF. V usage is TRBV6-5 and J usage is TRBJ2-7, with D tentatively TRBD2 (5 bases). V shed 0 bases and J shed 4 bases, with 13 bases lying between them. This CDR3 is 15 amino acids long. Germline CDR1 and CDR2: MNHEY and SVGAGI.

This clone showed up just a few times. The V and J genes are TRBV2 and TRBJ1-1, with D uncertain. Germline V CDR1 and CDR2: SNHLY, FYNNEI. V lost 6 bases, J lost 0 bases, and 11 bases lay in between. CDR3 length: 14 residues. The CDR3 nucleotides are TGTGCCAGCAGCCGGGAACAGCTGAACACTGAAGCTTTCTTT. Its protein is CASSREQLNTEAFF.

The V gene is TRBV28, the J gene TRBJ2-7, with 8 bases fitting TRBD1. Per germline, CDR1 MDHEN and CDR2 SYDVKM. V lost 7 bases and J lost 6; bases outside the gene matches: 11. The CDR3 is 14 amino acids. CDR3 DNA sequence: TGTGCCAGCAACCTGGACAGGGTCCTGGGCGAGCAGTACTTC. It translates to CASNLDRVLGEQYF.

This clone was observed a handful of times. The CDR3 region is CSVEGLAEDTDTQYF. CDR3 coding DNA: TGCAGCGTTGAAGGGCTAGCGGAAGACACAGATACGCAGTATTTT. The rearrangement joins TRBV29-1 to TRBJ2-3; TRBD2 agrees at 7 bases. V lost 1 base to trimming and J lost 2 bases; unmatched junction nucleotides: 6. The germline CDR1 and CDR2 sequences are SQVTM and ANQGSEA. This CDR3 spans 15 amino acids.

The chain links TRBV28 to TRBJ2-1; no reliable D call. V was trimmed by 3 bases and J by 9 bases, leaving 12 bases between them. The CDR3 consists of 13 residues. From germline, CDR1 is MDHEN and CDR2 SYDVKM. The CDR3 spells CASSFPPYREQFF. CDR3 bases: TGTGCCAGCAGTTTTCCCCCTTATCGTGAGCAGTTCTTC.

The V gene is TRBV30, the J gene TRBJ2-7; the match to TRBD1 covers 8 bases. There are 13 residues in the CDR3. Losses at the gene ends were 4 bases for V and 5 bases for J; bases not matched to a gene: 7. Germline CDR1 reads GTSNPN; CDR2 reads SVGIG (reference sequence). CDR3 DNA sequence: TGTGCCTGGAACCCAGGGGGCTTGAACGAGCAGTACTTC. Its protein is CAWNPGGLNEQYF.

This clone has more than one count but fewer than ten. This chain connects TRBV11-2 to TRBJ2-4; 8 bases are shared with TRBD1. The germline CDR1 and CDR2 sequences are SGHAT and FQNNGV. The CDR3 has 15 amino acids. The trim removed 5 bases at V and 3 bases at J, leaving 6 bases unmatched. CDR3 amino acids: CASSPGQGFKNIQYF. CDR3 nucleotide sequence: TGTGCCAGCAGCCCAGGACAGGGTTTCAAAAACATTCAGTACTTC.

This clone occurred a few times. For the CDR3, the DNA is TGTGCCAGCAGTCGGAACCCCCAGGGTAATGAAAAACTGTTTTTT. Its translation: CASSRNPQGNEKLFF. The chain is built from TRBV27 and TRBJ1-4, with a tentative D call TRBD1 (5 bases). CDR1 and CDR2 (germline): MNHEY, SMNVEV (reference sequence). The CDR3 is 15 amino acids. V shed 5 bases and J shed 4 bases, with 14 bases lying between them.

The chain links TRBV6-5 to TRBJ2-7; TRBD2 might be the D (5 bases). Per the germline V gene, CDR1 is MNHEY and CDR2 is SVGAGI. This CDR3 spans 15 amino acids. The V gene lost 5 bases and the J gene lost 3 bases, with 17 bases spanning the gap. The CDR3 DNA reads as TGTGCCAGCAGTCCGGGCAGGCTAGCCCTCTACGAGCAGTACTTC. Translated: CASSPGRLALYEQYF.

This chain uses TRBV7-2 with TRBJ2-5; D is possibly TRBD2 (5 bases). Germline CDR1 is SGHTA and CDR2 is FQGNSA. The V end lost 5 bases, the J end lost 2 bases, and 15 bases lay between the germline ends. CDR3 size: 15 residues. The CDR3 protein is CASSLSGVQQETQYF. The CDR3 bases are TGTGCCAGCAGCCTATCCGGGGTGCAGCAAGAGACCCAGTACTTC.